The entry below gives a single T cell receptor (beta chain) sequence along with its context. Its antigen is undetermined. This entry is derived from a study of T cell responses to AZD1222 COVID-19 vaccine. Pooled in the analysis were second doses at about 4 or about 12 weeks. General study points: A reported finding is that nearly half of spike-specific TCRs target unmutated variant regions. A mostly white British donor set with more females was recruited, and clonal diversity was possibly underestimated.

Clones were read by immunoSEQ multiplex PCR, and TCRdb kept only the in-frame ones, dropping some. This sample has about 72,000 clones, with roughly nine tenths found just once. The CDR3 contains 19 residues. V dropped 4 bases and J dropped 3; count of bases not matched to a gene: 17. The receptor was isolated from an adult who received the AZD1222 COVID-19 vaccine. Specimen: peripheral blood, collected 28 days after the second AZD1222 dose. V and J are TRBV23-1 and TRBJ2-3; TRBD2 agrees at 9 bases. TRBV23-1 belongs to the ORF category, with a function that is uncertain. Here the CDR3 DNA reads TGCGCCAGCAGTCCGCCACAGGGGAAATATCTAGCGGGAACAGATACGCAGTATTTT. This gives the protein CASSPPQGKYLAGTDTQYF.